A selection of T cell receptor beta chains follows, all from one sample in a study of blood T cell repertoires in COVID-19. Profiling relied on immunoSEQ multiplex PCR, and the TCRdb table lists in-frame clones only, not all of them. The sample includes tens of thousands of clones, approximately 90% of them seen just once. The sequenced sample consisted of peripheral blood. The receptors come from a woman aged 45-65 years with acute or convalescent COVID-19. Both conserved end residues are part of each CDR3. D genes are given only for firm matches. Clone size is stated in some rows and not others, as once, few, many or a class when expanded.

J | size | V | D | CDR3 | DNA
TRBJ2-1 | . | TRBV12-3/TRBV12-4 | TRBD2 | CASTAGVLNEQFF | TGTGCCAGCACCGCGGGAGTACTGAATGAGCAGTTCTTC
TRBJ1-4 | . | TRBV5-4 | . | CASSLGQNNEKLFF | TGTGCCAGCAGCTTGGGACAGAATAATGAAAAACTGTTTTTT
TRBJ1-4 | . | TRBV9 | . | CASSVGAQGVNEKLFF | TGTGCCAGCAGCGTAGGGGCACAGGGCGTTAATGAAAAACTGTTTTTT
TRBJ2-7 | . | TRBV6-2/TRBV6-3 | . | CASSYSTGTSDF | TGTGCCAGCAGTTACTCAACCGGGACTTCCGACTTC
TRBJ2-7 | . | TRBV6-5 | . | CASAPGLSYEQYF | TGTGCCAGCGCCCCGGGACTTAGCTACGAGCAGTACTTC
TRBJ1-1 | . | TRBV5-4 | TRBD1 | CASSSHRTGGGSMNTEAFF | TGTGCCAGCAGCTCACACCGGACAGGGGGGGGGTCCATGAACACTGAAGCTTTCTTT
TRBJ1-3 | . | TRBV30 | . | CAWSGSFPGNTIYF | TGTGCCTGGAGTGGTTCTTTCCCTGGAAACACCATATATTTT
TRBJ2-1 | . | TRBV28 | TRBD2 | CASSPLAGPYNEQFF | TGTGCCAGCAGTCCACTAGCGGGACCGTACAATGAGCAGTTCTTC
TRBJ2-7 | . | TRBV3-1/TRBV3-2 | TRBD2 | CASSQDTRGGASYEQYF | TGTGCCAGCAGCCAAGATACTCGCGGGGGGGCTTCCTACGAGCAGTACTTC
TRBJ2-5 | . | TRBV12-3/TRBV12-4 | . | CASSPGKQETQYF | TGTGCCAGCAGTCCAGGGAAACAAGAGACCCAGTACTTC
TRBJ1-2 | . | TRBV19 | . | CASTHRGEPYGYTF | TGTGCCAGTACCCACCGGGGGGAACCCTATGGCTACACCTTC
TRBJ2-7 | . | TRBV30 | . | CAWSSGVSYEQYF | TGTGCCTGGTCCTCAGGGGTCTCCTACGAGCAGTACTTC
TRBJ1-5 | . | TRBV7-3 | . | CASSFDRNQPQHF | TGTGCCAGCAGCTTCGACAGAAATCAGCCCCAGCATTTT
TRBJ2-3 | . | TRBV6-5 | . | CASSLGGASTDTQYF | TGTGCCAGCAGTTTGGGGGGGGCGAGCACAGATACGCAGTATTTT
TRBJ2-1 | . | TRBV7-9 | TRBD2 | CASSLAFGTNYNEQFF | TGTGCCAGCAGCTTAGCCTTCGGGACTAACTACAATGAGCAGTTCTTC
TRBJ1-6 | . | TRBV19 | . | CASGGALGSPLHF | TGTGCCAGCGGGGGAGCCTTAGGTTCACCCCTCCACTTT
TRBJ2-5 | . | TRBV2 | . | CASSVQDLRGETQYF | TGTGCCAGCAGTGTTCAGGACCTAAGGGGAGAGACCCAGTACTTC
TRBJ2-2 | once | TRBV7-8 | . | CASSLIGATNTGELFF | TGTGCCAGCAGCTTAATCGGAGCGACGAACACCGGGGAGCTGTTTTTT
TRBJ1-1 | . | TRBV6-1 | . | CASSELTGGAFF | TGTGCCAGCAGTGAACTGACGGGTGGGGCCTTCTTT
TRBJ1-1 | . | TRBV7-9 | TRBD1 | CASSPKQGASEAFF | TGTGCCAGCAGCCCTAAACAGGGGGCCTCTGAAGCTTTCTTT
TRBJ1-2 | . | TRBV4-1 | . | CASSPAGSKAHHGYTF | TGCGCCAGCAGCCCCGCGGGGTCGAAGGCGCACCATGGCTACACCTTC
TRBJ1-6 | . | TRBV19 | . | CASSILTANNSPLHF | TGTGCCAGTAGTATTTTGACAGCAAATAATTCACCCCTCCACTTT
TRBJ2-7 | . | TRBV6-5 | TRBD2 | CASRGLGLHEQYF | TGTGCCAGCCGGGGACTAGGTCTCCACGAGCAGTACTTC
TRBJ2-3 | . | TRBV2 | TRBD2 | CASSASGVGADTQYF | TGTGCCAGCAGTGCCAGCGGGGTTGGGGCAGATACGCAGTATTTT
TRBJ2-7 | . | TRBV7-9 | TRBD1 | CASSPRTGLSYEQYF | TGTGCCAGCAGCCCGAGGACAGGGCTCTCCTACGAGCAGTACTTC
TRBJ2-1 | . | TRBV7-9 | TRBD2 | CASSPGLAGGLVNNEQFF | TGTGCCAGCAGCCCAGGACTAGCGGGAGGGCTCGTAAACAATGAGCAGTTCTTC
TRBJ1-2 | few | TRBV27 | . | CASSLDYTNYGYTF | TGTGCCAGCAGTTTAGACTATACTAACTATGGCTACACCTTC
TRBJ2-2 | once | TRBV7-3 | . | CASSRGVTGELFF | TGTGCCAGCAGCCGGGGAGTTACCGGGGAGCTGTTTTTT
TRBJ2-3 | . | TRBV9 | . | CASSSGGGHTDTQYF | TGTGCCAGCAGCTCTGGTGGGGGCCACACAGATACGCAGTATTTT
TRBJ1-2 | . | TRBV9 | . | CASSERAGVSGYTF | TGTGCCAGCAGCGAGCGAGCGGGGGTCTCTGGCTACACCTTC
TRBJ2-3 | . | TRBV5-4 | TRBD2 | CASSSRGGVTDTQYF | TGTGCCAGCAGCTCCCGGGGGGGAGTCACAGATACGCAGTATTTT
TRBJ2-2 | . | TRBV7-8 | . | CASSLGQRTPNTGELFF | TGTGCCAGCAGCTTAGGCCAACGGACTCCGAACACCGGGGAGCTGTTTTTT
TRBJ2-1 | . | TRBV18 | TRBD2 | CASSPPPAGTPSDEQFF | TGTGCCAGCTCACCACCCCCAGCGGGAACCCCCTCGGATGAGCAGTTCTTC
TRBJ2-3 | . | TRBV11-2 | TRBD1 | CASSLPMGQRSTDTQYF | TGTGCCAGCAGCTTACCTATGGGACAGAGGAGCACAGATACGCAGTATTTT
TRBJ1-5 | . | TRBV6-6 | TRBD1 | CASSYSGGAGNQPQHF | TGTGCCAGCAGTTACTCAGGGGGCGCGGGCAATCAGCCCCAGCATTTT
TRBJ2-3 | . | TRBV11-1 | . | CASSSTGSSTDTQYF | TGTGCCAGCAGCTCTACAGGGTCCAGCACAGATACGCAGTATTTT
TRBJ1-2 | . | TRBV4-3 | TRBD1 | CASSTRTGYGYTF | TGCGCCAGCAGCACCCGGACAGGCTACGGCTACACCTTC
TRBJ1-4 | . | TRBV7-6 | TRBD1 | CASSPGGTNEKLFF | TGTGCCAGCAGCCCAGGGGGGACTAATGAAAAACTGTTTTTT
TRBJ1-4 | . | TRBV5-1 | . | CASSLDGGATNEKLFF | TGCGCCAGCAGCTTGGACGGGGGGGCGACTAATGAAAAACTGTTTTTT
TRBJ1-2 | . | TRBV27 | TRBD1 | CASSPRTGVIRGYTF | TGTGCCAGCAGTCCCCGGACAGGGGTGATTCGTGGCTACACCTTC
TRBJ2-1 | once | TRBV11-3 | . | CASSHPGYNEQFF | TGTGCCAGCAGCCATCCGGGGTACAATGAGCAGTTCTTC
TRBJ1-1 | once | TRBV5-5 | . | CASSERRNTEAFF | TGTGCCAGCAGCGAGCGACGGAACACTGAAGCTTTCTTT
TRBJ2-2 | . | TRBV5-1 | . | CASSLRPTGGATAGELFF | TGCGCCAGCAGCTTGAGACCTACAGGGGGGGCAACCGCCGGGGAGCTGTTTTTT
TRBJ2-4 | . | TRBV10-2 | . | CASSESASPQNIQYF | TGCGCCAGCAGTGAGTCAGCTAGCCCCCAAAACATTCAGTACTTC
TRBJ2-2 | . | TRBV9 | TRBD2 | CASSPSGSKAGELFF | TGTGCCAGCAGTCCCAGCGGGAGTAAGGCCGGGGAGCTGTTTTTT
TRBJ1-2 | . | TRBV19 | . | CASSTTSSGYTF | TGTGCCAGTAGTACGACATCGAGCGGCTACACCTTC
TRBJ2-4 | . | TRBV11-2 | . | CASSFRGANIQYF | TGTGCCAGCAGCTTCAGGGGGGCAAACATTCAGTACTTC
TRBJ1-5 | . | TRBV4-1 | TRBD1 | CASSPPTGAHQPQHF | TGCGCCAGCAGTCCCCCGACAGGGGCTCATCAGCCCCAGCATTTT
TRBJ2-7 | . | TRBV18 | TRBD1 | CASSPGVNRGYQSDVLYEQYF | TGTGCCAGCTCACCAGGTGTCAACAGGGGGTACCAATCCGACGTTCTCTACGAGCAGTACTTC